Listed here are 17 T cell receptor beta chains from one sample, sequenced in a study of blood T cell repertoires in COVID-19. Sequenced by immunoSEQ multiplex PCR; TCRdb stores in-frame clones only, minus some. Counted here are over 150,000 clones, roughly 84% occurring once; the ten biggest clones make up 18%. Sequences were obtained from peripheral blood. Source of these receptors: a man aged 50 to 59 with COVID-19, enrolled during active disease.

V gene TRBV13 combines with J gene TRBJ2-7; TRBD1 might be the D (5 bases). The CDR3 sequence is 14 residues long. V gave up 5 bases and J gave up 7 bases, with 18 bases separating them. CDR1 PRHDT and CDR2 FYEKMQ come from the germline V gene (reference sequence). The CDR3 protein is CASSRIVSSGEQYF. For the CDR3, the DNA is TGTGCCAGCAGCCGGATCGTGAGTTCAGGGGAGCAGTACTTC.

DNA of the CDR3: TGTGCCACCAGCCCGGCCGGAGGCCTCTACGAGCAGTACTTC. Translating gives CATSPAGGLYEQYF. The genes are TRBV15 and TRBJ2-7; D is possibly TRBD2 (5 bases). The V end lost 5 bases, the J end lost 3 bases, and 14 bases lay between the germline ends. Germline-derived CDR1 and CDR2 are LNHNV and YYDKDF (reference sequence). The CDR3 has 14 amino acids.

This clone appeared once. V is TRBV18 and J is TRBJ1-6, with D hard to call. Germline V CDR1 and CDR2: KGHSH, LQKENI. The CDR3 spans 14 residues. Between the trimmed V and J ends, which lost 3 bases and 8 bases, there was a span of 11 bases. The CDR3 loop reads CASSPLGVDSPLHF. CDR3 nucleotide sequence: TGTGCCAGCTCACCCCTCGGGGTTGATTCACCCCTCCACTTT. The full variable domain, its missing parts supplied by reference TRBV18 and TRBJ1-6, is NAGVMQNPRHLVRRRGQEARLRCSPMKGHSHVYWYRQLPEEGLKFMVYLQKENIIDESGMPKERFSAEFPKEGPSILRIQQVVRGDSAAYFCASSPLGVDSPLHFGNGTRLTVT.

The chain carries TRBV5-1 and TRBJ2-1, with unresolved D. In germline, CDR1 is SGHRS, CDR2 YFSETQ. The CDR3 has 13 amino acids. Trimming took off 0 bases at V and 2 bases at J, with 3 bases between the two ends. CDR3 nucleotides: TGCGCCAGCAGCTTGGATACCTACAATGAGCAGTTCTTC. Translating it yields CASSLDTYNEQFF.

The chain couples TRBV12-3 or TRBV12-4 to TRBJ2-1; D is possibly TRBD2 (5 bases). The ends were cut back, 6 bases at V and 8 bases at J, with 14 bases in the middle. This CDR3 region has 13 residues. In nucleotides, the CDR3 is TGTGCCAGCAGCGGGGTCGGGTTGGATGAGCAGTTCTTC. This encodes CASSGVGLDEQFF.

The chain combines TRBV3-1 (or the pseudogene TRBV3-2) with TRBJ2-7, with 14 bases identical to TRBD2. Looked up from germline, CDR1 is LGHDT and CDR2 is YNNKEL (reference sequence). V shed 5 bases and J 5 bases; nucleotides not matched to a gene: 5. CDR3 size: 15 residues. The CDR3 bases are TGTGCCAGCAGCTCGACTAGCGGGGGGGGAAACGAGCAGTACTTC. It encodes CASSSTSGGGNEQYF.

The chain uses TRBV2 and TRBJ2-1; 9 positions agree with TRBD2. Germline lookup yields CDR1 SNHLY and CDR2 FYNNEI. Trimming cost V 1 base and J 2 bases; bases outside gene matches: 6. This CDR3 spans 17 amino acids. CDR3 protein: CASSEGGSGGAYNEQFF. CDR3 sequence (DNA): TGTGCCAGCAGTGAAGGGGGTAGCGGGGGTGCCTACAATGAGCAGTTCTTC.

This clone was seen ten or more times. The chain combines TRBV6-5 with TRBJ2-7; tentatively, D is TRBD2 (6 bases). Trimming cost V 1 base and J 6 bases, with 19 bases left between them. The germline CDR1 and CDR2 sequences are MNHEY and SVGAGI. This CDR3 is built from 16 residues. CDR3 bases: TGTGCCAGCAGTTACTTCCACCAGACAATGCGGGGCGAGCAGTACTTC. Residues: CASSYFHQTMRGEQYF.

The chain is built from TRBV7-9 and TRBJ2-3; TRBD1 matches 9 bases. Germline V gene data show CDR1 as SEHNR and CDR2 as FQNEAQ (reference sequence). V was pared by 5 bases and J by 0 bases, with 6 bases of the junction left unmatched. This CDR3 region has 16 residues. Here the CDR3 reads CASSPGTGKSTDTQYF. The CDR3 nucleotides read TGTGCCAGCAGCCCGGGGACAGGGAAAAGCACAGATACGCAGTATTTT.

This chain links TRBV23-1 with TRBJ2-7; TRBD2 matches 14 bases. TRBV23-1 is flagged as an ORF with uncertain function. V lost 10 bases, J lost 1 base, and 12 bases stayed unmatched. The CDR3 runs to 17 residues. CDR3 sequence: CAILRGTSGSRSYEQYF. The CDR3 DNA is TGCGCCATCCTTCGGGGGACTAGCGGGAGTCGGTCCTACGAGCAGTACTTC.

J is TRBJ2-7 and V is TRBV11-2, with TRBD1 matching over 9 bases. The trim removed 4 bases at V and 3 bases at J, leaving 10 bases unmatched. The CDR3 sequence is 16 residues long. Germline V gene data show CDR1 as SGHAT and CDR2 as FQNNGV. The CDR3 region has the DNA TGTGCCAGCAGCTCGGTCCCGGGACAGGGTCGCTACGAGCAGTACTTC. Its protein is CASSSVPGQGRYEQYF.

This chain joins TRBV2 and TRBJ1-4, with 8 bases identical to TRBD1. The trim removed 6 bases at V and 8 bases at J, leaving 8 bases unmatched. The CDR3 extends over 14 amino acids. Germline V gives CDR1 SNHLY, CDR2 FYNNEI. In DNA form, the CDR3 reads TGTGCCAGCAGCCTGGACAGGGAGAGCGAAAAACTGTTTTTT. Protein product: CASSLDRESEKLFF.

J is TRBJ1-1 and V is TRBV4-1; D is possibly TRBD1 (5 bases). Germline CDR1 and CDR2: MGHRA and YSYEKL. Trimming took off 0 bases at V and 1 base at J, with 9 bases between the two ends. CDR3 length: 15 amino acids. The CDR3 is CASSQDQGPNTEAFF. Written as DNA, the CDR3 is TGCGCCAGCAGCCAAGATCAGGGCCCGAACACTGAAGCTTTCTTT.

In its sample, this clone was seen a few times. The chain couples TRBV18 to TRBJ2-2; D perhaps matches TRBD2 (6 bases). The CDR3 totals 16 residues. Germline V CDR1 and CDR2: KGHSH, LQKENI. Trimming shortened V by 2 bases and J by 2 bases, and 12 bases separated the two germline ends. CDR3 sequence reads: CASSPGIAVNTGELFF. Written as DNA, the CDR3 is TGTGCCAGCTCACCAGGAATAGCGGTCAACACCGGGGAGCTGTTTTTT. The variable domain in full, with the rest retrieved from reference TRBV18 and TRBJ2-2, is NAGVMQNPRHLVRRRGQEARLRCSPMKGHSHVYWYRQLPEEGLKFMVYLQKENIIDESGMPKERFSAEFPKEGPSILRIQQVVRGDSAAYFCASSPGIAVNTGELFFGEGSRLTVL.

V is TRBV5-4 and J is TRBJ2-3; 9 nucleotides align to TRBD2. J was trimmed by 6 bases and V by 9 bases; bases with no gene match: 14. Looked up from germline, CDR1 is SGHNT and CDR2 is YYREEE (reference sequence). The CDR3 is made up of 15 amino acids. The CDR3 DNA follows: TGTGCCACCAGAAGCGGGGGGAGAGGTACTGATACGCAGTATTTT. Encoded protein: CATRSGGRGTDTQYF.

CDR3 in DNA: TGTGCCAGCAGCCAACCCTCGGGAGGCGGGGGGGCAGAGACCCAGTACTTC. Its protein product is CASSQPSGGGGAETQYF. V gene TRBV4-2 combines with J gene TRBJ2-5, with 9 nucleotides matching TRBD2. The germline CDR1 and CDR2 sequences are LGHNA and YNFKEQ. The CDR3 is made up of 17 amino acids. Unmatched junction bases numbered 11, after V lost 2 bases and J lost 4 bases.

The chain links TRBV18 to TRBJ1-2; D remains ambiguous. The CDR3 is 15 amino acids. CDR1 is KGHSH, CDR2 LQKENI, per germline. V was cut by 2 bases and J by 4 bases, with 14 bases left in between. The CDR3 spells CASSPERGVGYGYTF. DNA for the CDR3: TGTGCCAGCTCACCAGAACGGGGAGTCGGCTATGGCTACACCTTC.